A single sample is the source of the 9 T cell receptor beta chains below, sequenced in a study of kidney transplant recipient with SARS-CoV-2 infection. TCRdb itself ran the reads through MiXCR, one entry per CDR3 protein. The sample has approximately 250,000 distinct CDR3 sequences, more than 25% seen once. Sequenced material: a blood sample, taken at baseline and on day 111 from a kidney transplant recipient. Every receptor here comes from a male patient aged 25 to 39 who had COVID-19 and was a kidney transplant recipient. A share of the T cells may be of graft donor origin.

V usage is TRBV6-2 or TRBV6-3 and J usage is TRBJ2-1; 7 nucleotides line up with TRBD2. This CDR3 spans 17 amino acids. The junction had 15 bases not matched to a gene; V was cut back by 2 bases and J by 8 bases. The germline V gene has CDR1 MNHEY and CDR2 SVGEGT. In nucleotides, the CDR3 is TGTGCCAGCAGTTACACCTCAAGCGGGGACCCTCTGGATGAGCAGTTCTTC. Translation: CASSYTSSGDPLDEQFF.

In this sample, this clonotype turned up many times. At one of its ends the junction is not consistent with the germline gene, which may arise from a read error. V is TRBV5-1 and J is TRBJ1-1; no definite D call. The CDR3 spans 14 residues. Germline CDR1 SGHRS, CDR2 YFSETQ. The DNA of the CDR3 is TGTGCCAGCAGCTTAGGCGCGGCGAACACTGAAGCTTTCTTT. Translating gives CASSLGAANTEAFF. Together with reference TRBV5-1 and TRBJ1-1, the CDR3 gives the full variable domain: KAGVTQTPRYLIKTRGQQVTLSCSPISGHRSVSWYQQTPGQGLQFLFEYFSETQRNKGNFPGRFSGRQFSNSRSEMNVSTLELGDSALYLCASSLGAANTEAFFGQGTRLTVV.

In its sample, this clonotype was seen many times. Written as DNA, the CDR3 is TGTGCCAGCAGGGAGGGCACCGGGGAGCTGTTTTTT. Protein product: CASREGTGELFF. The chain combines TRBV25-1 with TRBJ2-2; possible D gene TRBD2, 6 bases. CDR1 and CDR2 (germline): MGHDK, SYGVNS. The CDR3 is made up of 12 amino acids. The germline V and J ends were trimmed by 6 bases and 4 bases, with 6 bases remaining between them.

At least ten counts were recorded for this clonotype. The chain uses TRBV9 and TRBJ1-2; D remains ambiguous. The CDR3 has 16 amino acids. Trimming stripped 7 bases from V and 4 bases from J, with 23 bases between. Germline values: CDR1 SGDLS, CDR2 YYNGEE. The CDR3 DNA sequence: TGTGCCAGCGGTCTTCGGTACTCAAGAAAGACCTATGGCTACACCTTC. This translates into CASGLRYSRKTYGYTF.

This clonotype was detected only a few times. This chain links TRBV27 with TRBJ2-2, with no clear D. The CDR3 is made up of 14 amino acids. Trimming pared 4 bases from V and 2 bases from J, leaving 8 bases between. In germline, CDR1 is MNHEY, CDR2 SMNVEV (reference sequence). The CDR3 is CASSSISNTGELFF. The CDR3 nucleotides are TGTGCCAGCAGTTCGATTTCTAACACCGGGGAGCTGTTTTTT.

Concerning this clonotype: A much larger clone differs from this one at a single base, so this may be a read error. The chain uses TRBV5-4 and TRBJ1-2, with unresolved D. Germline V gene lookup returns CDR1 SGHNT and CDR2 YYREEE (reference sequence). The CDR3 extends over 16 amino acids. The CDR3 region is CASRYAVPGKTYAYTF. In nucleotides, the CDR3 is TGTGCCAGCCGGTACGCCGTACCAGGAAAGACCTATGCCTACACCTTC. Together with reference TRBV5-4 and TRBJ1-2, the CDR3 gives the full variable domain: ETGVTQSPTHLIKTRGQQVTLRCSSQSGHNTVSWYQQALGQGPQFIFQYYREEENGRGNFPPRFSGLQFPNYSSELNVNALELDDSALYLCASRYAVPGKTYAYTFGSGTRLTVV.

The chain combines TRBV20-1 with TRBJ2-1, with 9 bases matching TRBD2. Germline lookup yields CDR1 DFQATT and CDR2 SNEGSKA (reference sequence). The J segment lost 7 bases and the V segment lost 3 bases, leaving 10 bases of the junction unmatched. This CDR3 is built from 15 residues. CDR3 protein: CSARKLAGRGNEQFF. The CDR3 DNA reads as TGCAGTGCTAGGAAGCTAGCGGGGAGGGGGAATGAGCAGTTCTTC.

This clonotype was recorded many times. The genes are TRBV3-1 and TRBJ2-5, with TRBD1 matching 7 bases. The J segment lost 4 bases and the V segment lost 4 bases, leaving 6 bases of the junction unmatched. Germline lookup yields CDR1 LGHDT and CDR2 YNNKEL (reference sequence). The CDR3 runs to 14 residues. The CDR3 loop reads CASSPRTGGETQYF. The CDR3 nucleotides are TGTGCCAGCAGCCCTCGGACAGGTGGAGAGACCCAGTACTTC.

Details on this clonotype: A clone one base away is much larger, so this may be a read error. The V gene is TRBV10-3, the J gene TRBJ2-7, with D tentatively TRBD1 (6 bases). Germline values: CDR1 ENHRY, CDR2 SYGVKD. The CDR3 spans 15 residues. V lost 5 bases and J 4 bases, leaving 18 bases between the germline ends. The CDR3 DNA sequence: TGTGCCATCAGTAAGAGGGAGACAGGAGGTTACGAGCAGTACTTC. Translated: CAISKRETGGYEQYF.